These 28 T cell receptor beta chains came from one sample sequenced in a study of T-cell reconstitution after alpha-beta-depleted transplantation in children. Preparing the TCRbeta library involved the use of unique molecular identifiers. TCRdb independently ran MiXCR on the PCR reads; one entry per CDR3 protein. The data show 200,000 to 250,000 distinct CDR3 sequences, 25% seen once. The specimen comprised PBMCs, sampled before TCRalphabeta/CD19-depleted stem cell transplant. Receptor source: a girl aged 2 to 9 with Fanconi anemia, due to receive a stem cell transplant.

Many counts were recorded for this clonotype. The CDR3 DNA follows: TGCGCCAGCAGCTTATTCGGAGATGGCTACACCTTC. The encoded protein is CASSLFGDGYTF. The V and J genes are TRBV5-1 and TRBJ1-2; D remains ambiguous. The CDR3 contains 12 residues. Looked up from germline, CDR1 is SGHRS and CDR2 is YFSETQ. V lost 2 bases, J lost 6 bases, and 8 bases lay in between. The full variable domain, in which reference TRBV5-1 and TRBJ1-2 provide the parts outside the CDR3, is KAGVTQTPRYLIKTRGQQVTLSCSPISGHRSVSWYQQTPGQGLQFLFEYFSETQRNKGNFPGRFSGRQFSNSRSEMNVSTLELGDSALYLCASSLFGDGYTFGSGTRLTVV.

This sequence joins TRBV7-9 and TRBJ2-2; D not resolved. The CDR3 contains 13 residues. V gave up 3 bases and J gave up 1 base, with 3 bases separating them. CDR1 and CDR2 (germline): SEHNR, FQNEAQ (reference sequence). DNA of the CDR3: TGTGCCAGCAGCTTTCGGAACACCGGGGAGCTGTTTTTT. It translates to CASSFRNTGELFF.

J is TRBJ2-3 and V is TRBV11-2, with 11 bases aligning to TRBD2. The CDR3 runs 17 residues. Per germline, CDR1 SGHAT and CDR2 FQNNGV. With V trimmed by 0 bases and J by 2 bases, 4 bases remained unmatched. The CDR3 loop reads CASSLELAGVHTDTQYF. CDR3 DNA: TGTGCCAGCAGCTTAGAACTAGCGGGGGTTCACACAGATACGCAGTATTTT.

This clonotype was picked up many times. The chain has TRBV30 and TRBJ2-1; TRBD2 agrees at 7 bases. J was trimmed by 7 bases and V by 3 bases; bases with no gene match: 3. Germline CDR1 and CDR2: GTSNPN and SVGIG (reference sequence). This CDR3 contains 12 residues. CDR3 bases: TGTGCCTGGAGGAATAGCGGGAATGAGCAGTTCTTC. As protein: CAWRNSGNEQFF.

The rearrangement links TRBV5-1 to TRBJ2-7; the D call may be TRBD1 or TRBD2 (7 bases each). Germline V gene sequence: CDR1 SGHRS, CDR2 YFSETQ. CDR3 length: 12 amino acids. Trimming shortened V by 6 bases and J by 5 bases, and 12 bases separated the two germline ends. The CDR3 spells CASNAGGDEQYF. Written as DNA, the CDR3 is TGCGCCAGCAATGCAGGGGGGGACGAGCAGTACTTC.

This clonotype was detected many times. The chain carries TRBV2 and TRBJ2-1, with a possible D match to TRBD1 (5 bases). The CDR3 has 12 amino acids. With 6 bases removed from V and 16 bases from J, the gap between germline ends came to 19 bases. Germline CDR1 SNHLY, CDR2 FYNNEI. The chain's CDR3 is CASSPSGIMHFF. Written as DNA, the CDR3 is TGTGCCAGCAGCCCTTCAGGGATTATGCACTTCTTC.

This clonotype was found a few times. The chain uses TRBV7-2 and TRBJ2-3; 14 bases match TRBD2. The trim removed 2 bases at V and 4 bases at J, leaving 5 bases unmatched. This CDR3 region has 17 residues. The germline V gene encodes CDR1 SGHTA and CDR2 FQGNSA. Here the CDR3 DNA reads TGTGCCAGCAGCTTAAGGGGGACTAGCGGGGGTTCAGATACGCAGTATTTT. Its protein product is CASSLRGTSGGSDTQYF.

This clonotype was counted ten times or more. The CDR3 nucleotides are TGCAGCGTTAAGGACGGCGAGACCCAGTACTTC. This codes for CSVKDGETQYF. The chain carries TRBV29-1 and TRBJ2-5; D is ambiguous. The CDR3 extends over 11 amino acids. The germline CDR1 and CDR2 sequences are SQVTM and ANQGSEA. V was shortened by 5 bases and J by 5 bases, with 9 bases between the two germline ends.

In its sample, this clonotype was seen many times. This chain joins TRBV15 and TRBJ2-3; D not certain. The V and J ends lost 1 base and 0 bases respectively, with 8 bases between them. This CDR3 has 15 residues. Germline V CDR1 and CDR2: LNHNV, YYDKDF (reference sequence). CDR3 residues: CATSRAEWSTDTQYF. The DNA of the CDR3 is TGTGCCACCAGCAGAGCCGAGTGGAGCACAGATACGCAGTATTTT.

The chain is built from TRBV7-3 and TRBJ2-5; 9 bases are a match to TRBD2. The V segment lost 2 bases and the J segment 5 bases; nucleotides outside the gene matches: 12. CDR1 and CDR2 (germline): SGHTA, FQGTGA. This CDR3 has 17 residues. CDR3 sequence: CASSLGPRGGLGETQYF. DNA for the CDR3: TGTGCCAGCAGCTTAGGACCGCGGGGGGGCCTAGGTGAGACCCAGTACTTC. The full variable domain, rest sourced from reference TRBV7-3 and TRBJ2-5, is GAGVSQTPSNKVTEKGKYVELRCDPISGHTALYWYRQSLGQGPEFLIYFQGTGAADDSGLPNDRFFAVRPEGSVSTLKIQRTERGDSAVYLCASSLGPRGGLGETQYFGPGTRLLVL.

This clonotype was picked up many times. V usage is TRBV29-1 and J usage is TRBJ2-7; D is unresolved. V shed 6 bases and J shed 3 bases, with 12 bases lying between them. This CDR3 comprises 12 residues. CDR1 SQVTM and CDR2 ANQGSEA come from the germline V gene. Here the CDR3 DNA reads TGCAGCGTATTGAGCCTGAACTACGAGCAGTACTTC. This codes for CSVLSLNYEQYF.

This chain links TRBV5-1 with TRBJ2-1; 7 positions match TRBD2. CDR3 length: 15 amino acids. The J segment lost 8 bases and the V segment lost 0 bases, leaving 8 bases of the junction unmatched. Germline CDR1 and CDR2: SGHRS and YFSETQ. This CDR3 reads CASSLEVFAGDEQFF. As DNA, the CDR3 is TGCGCCAGCAGCTTGGAAGTTTTTGCGGGAGATGAGCAGTTCTTC.

This clonotype was observed at least ten times. V and J are TRBV12-3 or TRBV12-4 and TRBJ2-7; D may be TRBD2 (6 bases). V lost 3 bases to trimming and J lost 3 bases, with 12 bases between them. This CDR3 contains 14 residues. The CDR3 nucleotides are TGTGCCAGCAGTTTGGCGGGAAACGACTACGAGCAGTACTTC. Protein: CASSLAGNDYEQYF.

Only one count was recorded for this clonotype. The V gene is TRBV6-1, the J gene TRBJ2-5; a weak D match, TRBD1 (5 bases). The V and J ends lost 1 base and 5 bases respectively, with 14 bases between them. The CDR3 extends over 15 amino acids. Germline assignment: CDR1 MNHNS and CDR2 SASEGT. This chain's CDR3 is CASSEGVRVRETQYF. DNA for the CDR3: TGTGCCAGCAGTGAAGGTGTCAGGGTTAGGGAGACCCAGTACTTC.

This clonotype was counted only a few times. The chain has TRBV5-6 and TRBJ2-1, with D possibly called TRBD1 or TRBD2 (5 bases each). The CDR3 is 17 residues long. CDR1 and CDR2 from the germline V gene are SGHDT and YYEEEE. The V end lost 0 bases, the J end lost 1 base, and 14 bases lay between the germline ends. The CDR3 sequence: CASSLGIGKGSYNEQFF. Written as DNA, the CDR3 is TGTGCCAGCAGCTTGGGGATCGGGAAGGGGTCCTACAATGAGCAGTTCTTC.

The sample holds many counts of this clonotype. The chain uses TRBV12-3 or TRBV12-4 and TRBJ2-7; D not certain. V was cut by 3 bases and J by 3 bases, with 12 bases left in between. CDR3 length: 14 residues. In DNA form, the CDR3 reads TGTGCCAGCAGTTTTAATACCGGCAACTACGAGCAGTACTTC. Translated: CASSFNTGNYEQYF.

This clonotype was seen at least ten times. The chain has TRBV4-1 and TRBJ2-1, with 7 bases fitting TRBD2. CDR3 size: 16 residues. V trimming: 3 bases; J trimming: 7 bases; junction bases outside the gene matches: 12. Germline V lookup: CDR1 MGHRA, CDR2 YSYEKL. CDR3 protein: CASSHETSWTANEQFF. DNA of the CDR3: TGCGCCAGCAGCCACGAGACTAGCTGGACTGCTAATGAGCAGTTCTTC.

The chain carries TRBV12-3 or TRBV12-4 and TRBJ2-7; D not certain. V was trimmed by 2 bases and J by 2 bases, leaving 7 bases between them. The CDR3 sequence is 13 residues long. The chain's CDR3 is CASSLQQTYEQYF. In nucleotides, the CDR3 is TGTGCCAGCAGTTTACAACAGACCTACGAGCAGTACTTC.

Concerning this clonotype: Germline and junction disagree at one end, which may indicate a read error. J is TRBJ2-1 and V is TRBV3-1; 8 bases map to TRBD2. The CDR3 has 13 residues. Germline values: CDR1 LGHDT, CDR2 YNNKEL (reference sequence). For the CDR3, the DNA is TGTGCCAGCAGCCAAGTTTTTCAGCGGGAGCGGTTCTTC. Translation gives CASSQVFQRERFF.

The chain uses TRBV4-1 and TRBJ2-1, with D hard to call. V lost 3 bases and J lost 0, with 9 bases in between. The CDR3 totals 15 residues. Germline V gene sequence: CDR1 MGHRA, CDR2 YSYEKL. The CDR3 coding sequence is TGCGCCAGCAGCCAGATGCCCGCCTCCTACAATGAGCAGTTCTTC. Translating gives CASSQMPASYNEQFF.

The J gene is TRBJ2-7, the V gene TRBV29-1; TRBD2 matches 8 bases. V lost 0 bases, J lost 3 bases, and 4 bases stayed unmatched. The CDR3 contains 14 residues. The germline V gene has CDR1 SQVTM and CDR2 ANQGSEA. The CDR3 sequence: CSVEDLRGGYEQYF. For the CDR3, the DNA is TGCAGCGTTGAAGATCTCCGGGGGGGCTACGAGCAGTACTTC.

The chain carries TRBV20-1 and TRBJ2-1; D unresolved. This CDR3 has 17 residues. Germline CDR1 reads DFQATT; CDR2 reads SNEGSKA (reference sequence). V was pared by 0 bases and J by 5 bases, with 20 bases between. The CDR3 spells CSARDEPASPHNNEQFF. As DNA, the CDR3 is TGCAGTGCTAGAGATGAACCGGCGAGTCCCCACAACAATGAGCAGTTCTTC.

The V gene is TRBV27, the J gene TRBJ2-5; D is unclear. Germline CDR1 is MNHEY and CDR2 is SMNVEV (reference sequence). The CDR3 is 13 amino acids. V was trimmed by 6 bases and J by 2 bases, leaving 10 bases between them. CDR3 amino acids: CASRPWVQETQYF. The CDR3 region has the DNA TGTGCCAGCAGGCCTTGGGTTCAAGAGACCCAGTACTTC.

This clonotype was seen at least ten times. CDR3 in DNA: TGCAGCGTTGGTTTGTTGGGCAGGGGCCACGAGCAGTACTTC. Translation: CSVGLLGRGHEQYF. This chain links TRBV29-1 with TRBJ2-7; possible D gene TRBD1, 6 bases. The germline gives CDR1 SQVTM, CDR2 ANQGSEA. This CDR3 region has 14 residues. V gave up 4 bases and J gave up 5 bases, with 18 bases separating them.

This clonotype turned up a few times. The chain combines TRBV29-1 with TRBJ2-7; TRBD1 agrees at 8 bases. Germline V gene data show CDR1 as SQVTM and CDR2 as ANQGSEA. The CDR3 sequence is 13 residues long. V gave up 7 bases and J gave up 0 bases; unmatched junction bases: 5. This chain's CDR3 is CSAAGQGSYEQYF. DNA of the CDR3: TGCAGCGCAGCCGGACAGGGCTCCTACGAGCAGTACTTC.

The rearrangement links TRBV5-1 to TRBJ1-1, with 11 positions matching TRBD1. The length of the CDR3 is 14 residues. After removal of 6 bases from V and 5 bases from J, the junction contained 6 bases not matched to a gene. Looked up from germline, CDR1 is SGHRS and CDR2 is YFSETQ. CDR3: CASKGTGGTTEAFF. The CDR3 DNA sequence: TGCGCCAGCAAAGGGACAGGGGGGACGACTGAAGCTTTCTTT.

The V call is TRBV18, the J call TRBJ2-4, with 9 bases aligning to TRBD1. From germline, CDR1 is KGHSH and CDR2 LQKENI. The CDR3 is 16 residues long. V lost 1 base to trimming and J lost 3 bases; unmatched junction nucleotides: 4. This chain's CDR3 is CASSPRDRVGKNIQYF. CDR3 bases: TGTGCCAGCTCACCACGGGACAGGGTGGGCAAAAACATTCAGTACTTC.

This clonotype was detected only a few times. The chain uses TRBV21-1 and TRBJ1-5; the table assigns TRBD1, which was not confirmed against the DNA. TRBV21-1 is a listed pseudogene. The CDR3 sequence is 19 residues long. The CDR3 DNA sequence: TGTGCCAGCAGCAAAGCGCGCAGTGGGTGGGGGTATAGCAATCAGCCCCAGCATTTT. Amino acids: CASSKARSGWGYSNQPQHF.